The 26 T cell receptor beta chains below all came from one sample that was sequenced in a study of T cells in Graves' hyperthyroidism and ophthalmopathy. RNA transcripts yielded amplified TCR beta CDR3 regions. Initially, a first-round RT-PCR of the TCR CDR3 employed the HTBI primer set. TCRdb reprocessed the multiplex PCR reads with MiXCR, giving one entry per CDR3 protein. The sample has about 640,000 distinct CDR3 sequences; 20% to 25% are singletons. Sequenced: blood. Every receptor here comes from a man aged 25-40 years with Graves' ophthalmopathy.

This clonotype came up many times. This rearrangement joins TRBV3-1 to TRBJ2-7, with TRBD1 identical over 8 bases. Germline CDR1 reads LGHDT; CDR2 reads YNNKEL (reference sequence). With 1 base clipped from V and 6 bases from J, the junction kept 11 bases outside the gene matches. This CDR3 is built from 16 residues. CDR3 loop: CASSQGATGAAGEQYF. DNA for the CDR3: TGTGCCAGCAGCCAAGGGGCGACAGGGGCGGCGGGCGAGCAGTACTTC.

Note on this clonotype: The junction and the germline gene differ at one end; a read error may be behind it. The rearrangement uses TRBV28 and TRBJ2-5; D tentatively fits TRBD1 or TRBD2 (5 bases each). The CDR3 covers 16 residues. CDR1 is MDHEN and CDR2 is SYDVKM in the germline V gene. The CDR3 bases are TGTGCCAGCAGTCCAAACGTATGGGGGATCCAAGAGACCCGGTACTTC. Translated, it gives CASSPNVWGIQETRYF.

Notes on this clonotype: A read error may produce the germline difference seen at one junction end. The chain couples TRBV6-4 to TRBJ1-2; 7 nucleotides agree with TRBD1. Per germline, CDR1 MRHNA and CDR2 SNTAGT. The CDR3 is 18 amino acids. The CDR3 DNA reads as TGTGCCAGCAGTGACTCCGGGACAGCGAAATTAAAGTTCTATGGCCACACCTTC. Its protein product is CASSDSGTAKLKFYGHTF.

CDR3 residues: CASSWTSGEQFF. DNA of the CDR3: TGTGCCAGCAGTTGGACTAGCGGAGAGCAGTTCTTC. The rearrangement joins TRBV2 to TRBJ2-1, with 10 bases matching TRBD2. The germline CDR1 and CDR2 sequences are SNHLY and FYNNEI. The length of the CDR3 is 12 residues. J lost 10 bases, V lost 5 bases, and 2 bases had no gene match.

To note about this clonotype: A much larger clone differs by one base, so this may be a read error. The J gene is TRBJ1-1, the V gene TRBV10-3, with TRBD1 as a possible D gene (5 bases). This CDR3 is built from 13 residues. From germline, CDR1 is ENHRY and CDR2 SYGVKD. CDR3 nucleotides: TGTGCCACCGGGGACGGACTGAACACTGAAGCTCTCTTT. This translates into CATGDGLNTEALF.

The J gene is TRBJ2-1, the V gene TRBV20-1; 9 bases are shared with TRBD2. The V segment lost 5 bases and the J segment 4 bases; nucleotides outside the gene matches: 6. This CDR3 region has 14 residues. Per the germline V gene, CDR1 is DFQATT and CDR2 is SNEGSKA (reference sequence). The CDR3 nucleotides are TGCAGTGCTCTTCAGACTAGCGGATACAATGAGCAGTTCTTC. It encodes CSALQTSGYNEQFF.

This clonotype has a count of ten or more. The chain links TRBV28 to TRBJ2-2; D may be TRBD1 (5 bases). Trimming took off 6 bases at V and 1 base at J, with 9 bases between the two ends. This CDR3 has 14 residues. In germline, CDR1 is MDHEN, CDR2 SYDVKM. The CDR3 sequence is CASSRTGNTGELFF. The CDR3 coding sequence is TGTGCCAGCAGCCGTACAGGGAACACCGGGGAGCTGTTTTTT. The full variable domain, with the rest looked up from reference TRBV28 and TRBJ2-2, is DVKVTQSSRYLVKRTGEKVFLECVQDMDHENMFWYRQDPGLGLRLIYFSYDVKMKEKGDIPEGYSVSREKKERFSLILESASTNQTSMYLCASSRTGNTGELFFGEGSRLTVL.

V and J are TRBV13 and TRBJ2-7, with TRBD2 identical over 9 bases. The CDR3 loop spans 15 amino acids. The germline CDR1 and CDR2 sequences are PRHDT and FYEKMQ (reference sequence). V dropped 2 bases and J dropped 4; count of bases not matched to a gene: 6. The CDR3 protein is CASSLKSGRRYEQYF. The CDR3, as DNA: TGTGCCAGCAGCTTAAAGAGCGGGAGGCGGTACGAGCAGTACTTC.

The J gene is TRBJ1-4, the V gene TRBV25-1; 10 bases map to TRBD1. The CDR3 extends over 14 amino acids. Germline-derived CDR1 and CDR2 are MGHDK and SYGVNS. V lost 7 bases and J lost 7; bases outside the gene matches: 6. CDR3 in DNA: TGTGCCAGCACTCGGACAGGGGGGGGTGAAAAACTGTTTTTT. Its translation is CASTRTGGGEKLFF.

This clonotype was seen ten or more times. The chain uses TRBV11-1 and TRBJ2-3; 10 bases agree with TRBD2. The V gene's germline CDR1 is SGHAT and CDR2 FQDESV (reference sequence). This CDR3 is built from 18 residues. V shed 5 bases, J shed 2 bases, and the junction held 13 bases outside the gene matches. The CDR3 loop reads CASSTYPGLAVPTDTQYF. The CDR3 region has the DNA TGTGCCAGCAGCACGTACCCCGGACTAGCGGTACCCACAGATACGCAGTATTTT.

V gene TRBV6-1 combines with J gene TRBJ2-3; no definite D call. This CDR3 spans 12 amino acids. With 2 bases removed from V and 7 bases from J, the gap between germline ends came to 7 bases. Germline-derived CDR1 and CDR2 are MNHNS and SASEGT. The CDR3 DNA sequence: TGTGCCAGCAGTGAACACGGAAATACGCAGTATTTT. Protein product: CASSEHGNTQYF.

In this sample, this clonotype turned up a few times. The chain's CDR3 is CSVLGTSGSETNTGELFF. CDR3 sequence (DNA): TGCAGCGTTCTAGGGACTAGCGGGAGCGAGACGAACACCGGGGAGCTGTTTTTT. The chain has TRBV29-1 and TRBJ2-2, with 14 bases matching TRBD2. Germline values: CDR1 SQVTM, CDR2 ANQGSEA. The trim removed 5 bases at V and 0 bases at J, leaving 8 bases unmatched. The CDR3 has 18 residues.

This clonotype was seen ten or more times. Written as DNA, the CDR3 is TGCGCCAGCAGCCCGCTAGCGGGAGAACGGGGGAATGAGCAGTTCTTC. Residues: CASSPLAGERGNEQFF. The chain combines TRBV5-1 with TRBJ2-1, with 10 bases aligning to TRBD2. This CDR3 contains 16 residues. J lost 7 bases, V lost 4 bases, and 11 bases had no gene match. The V gene's germline CDR1 is SGHRS and CDR2 YFSETQ.

In this sample, this clonotype turned up a few times. The chain links TRBV30 to TRBJ2-2; TRBD1 might be the D (6 bases). Trimming left V 5 bases short and J 5 bases short, with 15 bases between. Germline lookup yields CDR1 GTSNPN and CDR2 SVGIG (reference sequence). CDR3 length: 14 amino acids. Here the CDR3 DNA reads TGTGCCTGGGAGAGAGGACAGCAAACCGGGGAGCTGTTTTTT. Translation gives CAWERGQQTGELFF.

This clonotype was observed many times. The chain uses TRBV3-1 and TRBJ2-1; D is unresolved. V lost 4 bases, J lost 2 bases, and 3 bases lay in between. Germline CDR1 LGHDT, CDR2 YNNKEL (reference sequence). This CDR3 is 12 amino acids long. The CDR3 nucleotides are TGTGCCAGCAGCCGGACCTACAATGAGCAGTTCTTC. Encoded protein: CASSRTYNEQFF.

A few counts support this clonotype. The chain employs TRBV9 and TRBJ2-7; 10 bases map to TRBD2. In germline, CDR1 is SGDLS, CDR2 YYNGEE. There are 14 residues in the CDR3. V dropped 2 bases and J dropped 6; count of bases not matched to a gene: 5. CDR3 DNA: TGTGCCAGCAGCGTTACTAGCGGGGAAGGCGAGCAGTACTTC. Its protein product is CASSVTSGEGEQYF.

In this sample, this clonotype turned up many times. V is TRBV27 and J is TRBJ2-4; no clear D gene. Germline CDR1 reads MNHEY; CDR2 reads SMNVEV (reference sequence). The CDR3 length is 13 residues. The V end was cut by 2 bases, the J end by 5 bases, with 7 bases between. The DNA for the CDR3 is TGTGCCAGCAGTTTAAACGTGGAAAACATTCAGTACTTC. This codes for CASSLNVENIQYF.

In its sample, this clonotype was seen many times. J is TRBJ2-5 and V is TRBV12-3 or TRBV12-4; 11 nucleotides align to TRBD2. There are 16 residues in the CDR3. Trimming at V came to 2 bases and at J to 1 base, leaving 3 bases not matched to a gene. This chain's CDR3 is CASSLRLAGGQETQYF. CDR3 in DNA: TGTGCCAGCAGTTTACGGCTAGCGGGAGGCCAAGAGACCCAGTACTTC.

At least ten counts were recorded for this clonotype. This chain links TRBV2 with TRBJ2-5, with TRBD1 matching over 11 bases. CDR1 SNHLY and CDR2 FYNNEI come from the germline V gene. CDR3 length equals 20 residues. After removal of 0 bases from V and 5 bases from J, the junction contained 17 bases not matched to a gene. CDR3 in amino acids: CASSEAQLPEPRDRGETQYF. The CDR3 nucleotides read TGTGCCAGCAGTGAAGCCCAACTGCCTGAGCCCAGGGACAGGGGGGAGACCCAGTACTTC.

This rearrangement joins TRBV4-1 to TRBJ1-5, with D possibly being TRBD1 (6 bases). The CDR3 totals 15 residues. Germline values: CDR1 MGHRA, CDR2 YSYEKL. Trimming pared 0 bases from V and 4 bases from J, leaving 10 bases between. The CDR3 reads CASSQDGQTNQPQHF. CDR3 sequence (DNA): TGCGCCAGCAGCCAAGACGGACAGACGAATCAGCCCCAGCATTTT.

This clonotype was recorded at least ten times. This chain joins TRBV11-2 and TRBJ2-7, with D tentatively TRBD1 (5 bases). This CDR3 spans 15 amino acids. From germline, CDR1 is SGHAT and CDR2 FQNNGV. V lost 1 base to trimming and J lost 7 bases, with 17 bases between them. The CDR3 here is CASSLVRTNLLEQYF. As DNA, the CDR3 is TGTGCCAGCAGCTTAGTTAGGACAAACCTACTGGAGCAGTACTTC.

The V gene is TRBV7-3, the J gene TRBJ1-1, with TRBD1 matching 7 bases. The CDR3 extends over 13 amino acids. Germline values: CDR1 SGHTA, CDR2 FQGTGA. V lost 3 bases and J lost 7; bases outside the gene matches: 5. CDR3 bases: TGTGCCAGCAGCTTGAAACCAGGGGGTGAAGCTTTCTTT. Translated: CASSLKPGGEAFF.

This clonotype has only a few counts. The chain links TRBV15 to TRBJ2-1; possibly TRBD2 for D (6 bases). Germline V gives CDR1 LNHNV, CDR2 YYDKDF (reference sequence). CDR3 length equals 13 residues. V lost 5 bases to trimming and J lost 12 bases, with 17 bases between them. This CDR3 is CATSRGVQEGQFF. The CDR3 region has the DNA TGTGCCACCAGCCGTGGGGTGCAGGAGGGGCAGTTCTTC.

This clonotype was seen more than once but under ten times. The chain carries TRBV30 and TRBJ2-2; TRBD1 matches 8 bases. The junction had 4 bases not matched to a gene; V was cut back by 6 bases and J by 4 bases. Germline assignment: CDR1 GTSNPN and CDR2 SVGIG (reference sequence). The CDR3 extends over 13 amino acids. CDR3 protein: CACGQGGTGELFF. The CDR3 DNA reads TGTGCCTGCGGACAGGGCGGCACCGGGGAGCTGTTTTTT. The complete variable domain, with remaining parts taken from reference TRBV30 and TRBJ2-2, reads SQTIHQWPATLVQPVGSPLSLECTVEGTSNPNLYWYRQAAGRGLQLLFYSVGIGQISSEVPQNLSASRPQDRQFILSSKKLLLSDSGFYLCACGQGGTGELFFGEGSRLTVL.

About this clonotype: This may arise from a read error, as a much more abundant clone is one base away. The chain links TRBV7-8 to TRBJ2-7; D may be TRBD2 (6 bases). Germline CDR1 and CDR2: SGHVS and FQNEAQ. Between the trimmed V and J ends, which lost 10 bases and 2 bases, there was a span of 15 bases. CDR3 length equals 13 residues. This CDR3 is CATRRDSAYEQYF. The CDR3 DNA reads as TGTGCCACCCGCCGGGACTCGGCCTACGAGCAGTACTTC.

Worth noting for this clonotype: Mismatch with germline at one junction end may stem from a read error. This chain connects TRBV5-1 to TRBJ2-7, with TRBD1 identical over 9 bases. The CDR3 has 14 residues. From germline, CDR1 is SGHRS and CDR2 YFSETQ. In DNA, the CDR3 is TGCGCCAGCGGCTTGGACAGGGGAAGCTACGAGCAGTACTTC. This codes for CASGLDRGSYEQYF.